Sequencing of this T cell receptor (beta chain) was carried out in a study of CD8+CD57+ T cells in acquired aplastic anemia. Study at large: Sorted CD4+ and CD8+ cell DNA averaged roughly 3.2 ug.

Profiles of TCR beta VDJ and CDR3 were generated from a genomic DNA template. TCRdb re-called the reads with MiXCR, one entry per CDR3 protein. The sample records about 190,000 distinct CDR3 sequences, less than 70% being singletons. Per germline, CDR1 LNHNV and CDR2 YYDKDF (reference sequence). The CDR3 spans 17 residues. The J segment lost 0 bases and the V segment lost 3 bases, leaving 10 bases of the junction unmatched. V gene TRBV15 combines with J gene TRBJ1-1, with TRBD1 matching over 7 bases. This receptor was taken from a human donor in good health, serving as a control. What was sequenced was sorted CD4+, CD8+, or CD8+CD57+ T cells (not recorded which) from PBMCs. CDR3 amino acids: CATSRLSTGLLNTEAFF. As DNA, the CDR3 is TGTGCCACCAGCAGGTTATCGACAGGGCTCCTGAACACTGAAGCTTTCTTT.